These 9 T cell receptor beta chains were sequenced from one sample in a study of early T cells in non-severe SARS-CoV-2 infection. TCRdb re-called the 5' RACE reads through MiXCR, storing one row per CDR3 protein. The profile covers 80,000 to 95,000 distinct CDR3 sequences, with around 15% appearing a single time and under 0.75% taken by the ten largest. Input material: whole blood. The receptors shown here come from an adult who was a healthcare worker with PCR-confirmed SARS-CoV-2 infection or an uninfected control (not recorded which).

The chain links TRBV5-1 to TRBJ1-1; D ambiguous. The CDR3 is 14 residues long. Germline V CDR1 and CDR2: SGHRS, YFSETQ. Trimming stripped 0 bases from V and 1 base from J, with 7 bases between. Here the CDR3 reads CASSLVPENTEAFF. DNA for the CDR3: TGCGCCAGCAGCTTGGTTCCGGAGAACACTGAAGCTTTCTTT.

The gene calls are TRBV6-6 and TRBJ1-3; no firm D call. Germline values: CDR1 MNHNY, CDR2 SVGAGI (reference sequence). Trimming stripped 5 bases from V and 0 bases from J, with 14 bases between. The CDR3 runs 16 residues. CDR3 bases: TGTGCCAGCAGTACTCTCCGCGGGCTCTCTGGAAACACCATATATTTT. This codes for CASSTLRGLSGNTIYF.

Only a few counts were recorded for this clonotype. The chain combines TRBV11-2 with TRBJ1-1; TRBD1 might be the D (5 bases). The CDR3 is made up of 15 amino acids. Trimming stripped 7 bases from V and 0 bases from J, with 15 bases between. Germline values: CDR1 SGHAT, CDR2 FQNNGV. The CDR3 spells CASTQIGDVNTEAFF. CDR3 DNA: TGTGCCAGCACTCAGATTGGGGACGTGAACACTGAAGCTTTCTTT.

This clonotype occurred a few times. The chain links TRBV6-5 to TRBJ2-1; a weak D match, TRBD1 (5 bases). Germline CDR1 reads MNHEY; CDR2 reads SVGAGI. This CDR3 spans 15 amino acids. V was pared by 3 bases and J by 4 bases, with 13 bases between. CDR3 protein: CASSYSQGTYNEQFF. The CDR3 DNA is TGTGCCAGCAGTTATTCGCAGGGTACTTACAATGAGCAGTTCTTC.

V gene TRBV3-1 combines with J gene TRBJ2-5, with D possibly matching TRBD1 (5 bases). V gave up 4 bases and J gave up 7 bases, with 10 bases separating them. The germline CDR1 and CDR2 sequences are LGHDT and YNNKEL (reference sequence). This CDR3 spans 12 amino acids. CDR3 loop: CASSRETGTQYF. CDR3 in DNA: TGTGCCAGCAGCCGAGAAACAGGGACCCAGTACTTC.

This clonotype was found a few times. V is TRBV30 and J is TRBJ1-5, with D unresolved. Germline V gene data show CDR1 as GTSNPN and CDR2 as SVGIG (reference sequence). V was trimmed by 0 bases and J by 2 bases, leaving 8 bases between them. This CDR3 has 14 amino acids. The CDR3 protein is CAWSVMDGNQPQHF. CDR3 nucleotides: TGTGCCTGGAGTGTGATGGACGGCAATCAGCCCCAGCATTTT.

This clonotype was detected a few times. The J gene is TRBJ1-6, the V gene TRBV27; D unclear. The CDR3 loop spans 17 amino acids. The germline CDR1 and CDR2 sequences are MNHEY and SMNVEV (reference sequence). V was clipped by 6 bases and J by 0 bases, with 15 bases between them. The chain's CDR3 is CASRKGSSSSYNSPLHF. Written as DNA, the CDR3 is TGTGCCAGCAGGAAAGGTAGTTCGAGCTCCTATAATTCACCCCTCCACTTT.

The chain uses TRBV27 and TRBJ1-2; D call uncertain. CDR3 length equals 13 residues. Germline V gene lookup returns CDR1 MNHEY and CDR2 SMNVEV (reference sequence). V dropped 5 bases and J dropped 2 bases, with 9 bases sitting between them. The CDR3 DNA sequence: TGTGCCAGCAGTCAGCAGGAGAACTATGGCTACACCTTC. Encoded protein: CASSQQENYGYTF.

This clonotype was counted ten times or more. The gene calls are TRBV2 and TRBJ2-1; the D is unclear. The CDR3 sequence is 11 residues long. Germline loops: CDR1 SNHLY, CDR2 FYNNEI. Trimming removed 8 bases at V and 6 bases at J, with 8 bases between. CDR3 residues: CASSSLNEQFF. The CDR3 DNA reads as TGTGCCAGCTCCTCTCTCAATGAGCAGTTCTTC.